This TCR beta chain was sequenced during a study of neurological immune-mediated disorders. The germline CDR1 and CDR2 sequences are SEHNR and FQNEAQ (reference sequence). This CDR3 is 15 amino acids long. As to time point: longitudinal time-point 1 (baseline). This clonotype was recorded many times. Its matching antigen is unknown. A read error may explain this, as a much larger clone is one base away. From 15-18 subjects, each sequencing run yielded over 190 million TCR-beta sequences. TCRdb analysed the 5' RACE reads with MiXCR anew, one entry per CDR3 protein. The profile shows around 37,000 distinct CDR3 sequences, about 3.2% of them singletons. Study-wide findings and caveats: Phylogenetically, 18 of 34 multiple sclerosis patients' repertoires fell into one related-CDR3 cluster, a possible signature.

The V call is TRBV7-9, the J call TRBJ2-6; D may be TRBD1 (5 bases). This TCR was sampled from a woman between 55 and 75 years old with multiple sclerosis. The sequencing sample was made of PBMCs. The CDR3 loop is CASSSQTAGAKVLTF. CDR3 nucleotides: TGTGCCAGCAGCTCCCAGACGGCTGGGGCCAAAGTCCTGACTTTC.